The sequence of this T cell receptor (beta chain) was determined in a study of blood T cell repertoires in COVID-19. CDR1 is KGHSH and CDR2 is LQKENI in the germline V gene. The CDR3 loop spans 13 amino acids. With 7 bases removed from V and 2 bases from J, the gap between germline ends came to 11 bases. This study enrolled people aged about 18 to 100 from under 25 US geographic areas. Participant-given clinical history determined each cohort assignment. Recovered Cohort 3 donors showed two negative PCRs, clearance, or symptom resolution. Profiling relied on immunoSEQ multiplex PCR, and the TCRdb table lists in-frame clones only, not all of them. The profile shows about 160,000 clones, approximately 84% of them singletons.

The clonotype comes from a woman aged 45 to 65 who had recovered from COVID-19. The specimen was PBMCs or T cells enriched from blood (not recorded which). The rearrangement joins TRBV18 to TRBJ2-5; D gene unclear. DNA of the CDR3: TGTGCCAGCTTTACAGTGCAGCAAGAGACCCAGTACTTC. Its translation: CASFTVQQETQYF.